A selection of T cell receptor beta chains follows, all from one sample in a study of OX40 agonist ivuxolimab in advanced cancers. Clones were read by immunoSEQ multiplex PCR, and TCRdb kept only the in-frame ones, dropping some. The data hold tens of thousands of clones, with 80% to 90% observed a single time. The source material was CD4+ or CD8+ T cells sorted from blood, sampled in a trial of the OX40 agonist ivuxolimab. The receptors shown here come from an adult with an advanced solid tumor such as melanoma, head and neck, liver or kidney cancer. CDR3s include the opening cysteine and the closing phenylalanine or tryptophan. The D gene is left open where the match is weak. Only some rows state a clone size, as once, few, many or a class for expanded clones.

NA	TRBV25-1	TRBD2	TRBJ2-7	14	CASSETGWGGEQYF	TGTGCCAGCAGTGAAACCGGTTGGGGGGGCGAGCAGTACTTC
NA	TRBV7-6	NA	TRBJ2-1	18	CASSPKEGAENDGNEQFF	TGTGCCAGCAGCCCCAAGGAGGGGGCTGAAAACGACGGCAATGAGCAGTTCTTC
NA	TRBV11-2	TRBD1	TRBJ1-6	15	CASSFLGGDNSPLHF	TGTGCCAGCAGCTTTTTAGGGGGCGATAATTCACCCCTCCACTTT
NA	TRBV6-5	NA	TRBJ1-3	15	CASRDQGTTGNTIYF	TGTGCCAGCAGGGACCAGGGCACTACTGGAAACACCATATATTTT
NA	TRBV2	NA	TRBJ1-2	13	CASLLPGYYGYTF	TGTGCCAGCCTCCTCCCAGGGTACTATGGCTACACCTTC
NA	TRBV14	NA	TRBJ1-1	13	CASSWAGNTEAFF	TGTGCCAGCAGCTGGGCCGGGAACACTGAAGCTTTCTTT
NA	TRBV6-5	TRBD1	TRBJ1-5	15	CASTRGQGGGQPQHF	TGTGCCAGCACCAGGGGACAGGGAGGCGGTCAGCCCCAGCATTTT
many	TRBV7-9	TRBD2	TRBJ2-4	15	CASSQNSGRGNIQYF	TGTGCCAGCAGCCAAAATAGCGGGAGGGGAAACATTCAGTACTTC
once	TRBV19	TRBD1	TRBJ2-1	14	CASSWAGGNYEQFF	TGTGCCAGTAGTTGGGCAGGGGGTAATTATGAGCAGTTCTTC
NA	TRBV27	NA	TRBJ2-7	13	CASSFARPYEQYF	TGTGCCAGCAGTTTTGCCCGTCCCTACGAGCAGTACTTC
few	TRBV27	TRBD1	TRBJ2-1	17	CASSIRTGPASYNEQFF	TGTGCCAGCAGTATAAGGACAGGTCCGGCGTCCTACAATGAGCAGTTCTTC
NA	TRBV6-5	NA	TRBJ1-2	13	CASSYDRYYGYTF	TGTGCCAGCAGTTATGACAGATACTATGGCTACACCTTC
NA	TRBV5-1	TRBD2	TRBJ2-1	15	CASIHLAGGQSEQFF	TGCGCCAGCATCCATCTAGCGGGGGGCCAGAGTGAGCAGTTCTTC
NA	TRBV5-4	NA	TRBJ2-7	12	CASSPGGYEQYF	TGTGCCAGCAGCCCCGGGGGTTACGAGCAGTACTTC
NA	TRBV5-1	NA	TRBJ1-2	14	CASSWDTPGYGYTF	TGCGCCAGCAGCTGGGACACCCCCGGCTATGGCTACACCTTC
NA	TRBV6-1	NA	TRBJ1-5	14	CASSKGQGNQPQHF	TGTGCCAGCAGTAAGGGGCAGGGGAATCAGCCCCAGCATTTT
once	TRBV5-8	NA	TRBJ2-1	13	CASSFLQVYEQFF	TGTGCCAGCAGCTTTCTACAGGTCTATGAGCAGTTCTTC
few	TRBV27	NA	TRBJ2-7	13	CASREDGPYEQYF	TGTGCCAGCAGGGAGGACGGTCCCTACGAGCAGTACTTC
NA	TRBV6-1	TRBD1	TRBJ1-1	20	CASSDHLMGTGGPLDTEAFF	TGTGCCAGCAGTGACCACTTAATGGGGACAGGGGGGCCTTTGGACACTGAAGCTTTCTTT
NA	TRBV5-4	TRBD1	TRBJ1-2	15	CASSSGQDGQGGYTF	TGTGCCAGCAGCTCAGGACAGGATGGGCAAGGAGGCTACACCTTC
NA	TRBV30	NA	TRBJ1-1	13	CAWSTQGYTEAFF	TGTGCCTGGAGTACGCAGGGTTACACTGAAGCTTTCTTT
NA	TRBV19	TRBD2	TRBJ2-1	17	CASSRASGRSSYNEQFF	TGTGCCAGTAGTCGCGCTAGCGGGCGAAGCTCCTACAATGAGCAGTTCTTC
NA	TRBV7-9	NA	TRBJ1-6	16	CASSLGRTGYNSPLHF	TGTGCCAGCAGCTTGGGAAGAACAGGCTATAATTCACCCCTCCACTTT
NA	TRBV11-2	NA	TRBJ1-2	19	CASSDRTYRSQTANYGYTF	TGTGCCAGCAGCGACCGAACGTACAGGTCCCAAACAGCTAACTATGGCTACACCTTC